This TCR beta chain is from a study of T cell clonality in common variable immunodeficiency. Whole-study findings and limits: CVID subjects showed higher TCRbeta clonality than healthy controls. Fewer deletions and N-nucleotide insertions were reportedly seen in common variable immunodeficiency TCR beta sequences. CVID subjects shared fewer TCRbeta clones than healthy controls did.

Only in-frame clones appear in the TCRdb table, and some are missing; sequencing was by immunoSEQ multiplex PCR. The sample shows over 30,000 clones, none of them appearing just once. Germline lookup yields CDR1 SGHNT and CDR2 YENEEA. The CDR3 contains 15 residues. V lost 5 bases to trimming and J lost 5 bases, with 16 bases between them. This clone has ten or more counts. Its antigen is as yet unknown. Sequencing ends 3 residues short of the CDR3 end; the germline J gene provides the rest. This clonotype was obtained from a human donor with common variable immunodeficiency. The rearrangement uses TRBV11-3 and TRBJ2-1; D possibly uses TRBD1 or TRBD2 (6 bases each). Sequencing was performed on peripheral blood mononuclear cells. CDR3 DNA, as far as it was read: TGTGCCAGCAGCGGAGGGACATTAATAAACAATGAG. It encodes CASSGGTLINNE. The entire CDR3 protein reads CASSGGTLINNEQFF.